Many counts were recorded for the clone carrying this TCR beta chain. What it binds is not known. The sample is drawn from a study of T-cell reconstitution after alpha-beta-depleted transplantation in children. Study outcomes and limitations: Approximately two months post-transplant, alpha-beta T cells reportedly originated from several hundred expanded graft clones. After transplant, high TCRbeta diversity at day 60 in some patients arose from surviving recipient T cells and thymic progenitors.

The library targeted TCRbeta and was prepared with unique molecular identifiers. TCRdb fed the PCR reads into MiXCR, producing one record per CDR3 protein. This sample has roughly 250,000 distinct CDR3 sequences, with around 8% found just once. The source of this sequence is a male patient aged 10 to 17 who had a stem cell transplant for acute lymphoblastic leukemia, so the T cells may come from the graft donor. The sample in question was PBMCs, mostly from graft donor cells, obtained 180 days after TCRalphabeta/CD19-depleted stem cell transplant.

The CDR3 spells CASSPSSESTDTQYF. CDR3 bases: TGTGCCAGCAGTCCCTCTAGCGAGAGCACAGATACGCAGTATTTT. This chain links TRBV12-3 or TRBV12-4 with TRBJ2-3; maybe TRBD2 (6 bases). The CDR3 loop spans 15 amino acids. Trimming stripped 5 bases from V and 0 bases from J, with 12 bases between.